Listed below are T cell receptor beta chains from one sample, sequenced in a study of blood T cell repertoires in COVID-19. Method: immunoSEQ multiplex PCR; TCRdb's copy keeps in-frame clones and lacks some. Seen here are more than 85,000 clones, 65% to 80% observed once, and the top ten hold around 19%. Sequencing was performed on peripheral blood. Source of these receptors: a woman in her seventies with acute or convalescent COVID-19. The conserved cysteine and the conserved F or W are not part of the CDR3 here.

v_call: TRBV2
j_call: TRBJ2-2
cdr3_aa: ASSGQGRFGELF

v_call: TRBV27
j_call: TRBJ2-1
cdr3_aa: ASSPSFGGYNEQF

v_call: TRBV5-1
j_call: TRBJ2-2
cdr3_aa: ASSGQSNTGELF

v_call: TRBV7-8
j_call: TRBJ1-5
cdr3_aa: ASSLPSGINQPQH

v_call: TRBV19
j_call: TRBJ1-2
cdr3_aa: ASSQRGTYGYT

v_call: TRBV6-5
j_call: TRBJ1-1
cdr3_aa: ASSYVPGQGGTEAF

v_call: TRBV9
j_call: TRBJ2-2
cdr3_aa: ASSVGIGGGSGELF

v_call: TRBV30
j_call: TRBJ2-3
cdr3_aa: AWSEGTSGVDTQY

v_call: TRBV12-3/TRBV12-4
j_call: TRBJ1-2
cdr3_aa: ANLSGSGYT

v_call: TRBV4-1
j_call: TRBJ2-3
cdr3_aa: ASSQATGGRTDTQY

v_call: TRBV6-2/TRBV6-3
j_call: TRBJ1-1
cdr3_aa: ASSWTGNTEAF

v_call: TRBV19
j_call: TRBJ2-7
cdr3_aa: ASSVAGTGVSEQY

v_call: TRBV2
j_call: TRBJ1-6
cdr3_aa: ASRVSAGSYNSPLH

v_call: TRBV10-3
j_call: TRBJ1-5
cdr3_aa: AISEGQGVQPQH

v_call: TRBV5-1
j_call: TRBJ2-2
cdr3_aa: ASRTSGGAGTGELF

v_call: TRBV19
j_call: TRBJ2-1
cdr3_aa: ASSIVPPGNRGWVNEQF

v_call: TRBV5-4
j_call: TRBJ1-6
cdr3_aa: ASSLTGNLPLH

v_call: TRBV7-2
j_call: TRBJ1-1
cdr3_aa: ASSLVAVNTEAF

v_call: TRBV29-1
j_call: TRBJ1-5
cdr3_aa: SAGTGTLQPQH

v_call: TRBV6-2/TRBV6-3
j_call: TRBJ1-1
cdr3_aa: ASSSIITGYTEAF

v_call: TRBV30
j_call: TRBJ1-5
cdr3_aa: AWSVRGFSNQPQH

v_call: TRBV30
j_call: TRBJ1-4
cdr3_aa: AWTVLATNEKLF

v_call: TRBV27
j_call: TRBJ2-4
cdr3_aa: ASSGNKNIQY